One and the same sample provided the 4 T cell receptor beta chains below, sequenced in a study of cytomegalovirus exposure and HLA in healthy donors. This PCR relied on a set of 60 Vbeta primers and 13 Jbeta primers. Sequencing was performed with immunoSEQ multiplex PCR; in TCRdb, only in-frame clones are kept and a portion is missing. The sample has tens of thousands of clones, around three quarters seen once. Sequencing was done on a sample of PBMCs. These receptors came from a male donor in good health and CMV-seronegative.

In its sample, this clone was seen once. CDR3 in amino acids: CASSFPGSGRATDTQYF. Here the CDR3 DNA reads TGTGCCAGCAGTTTCCCGGGGAGCGGGAGGGCCACAGATACGCAGTATTTT. The chain is built from TRBV28 and TRBJ2-3, with 10 nucleotides matching TRBD2. The CDR3 has 17 amino acids. Germline lookup yields CDR1 MDHEN and CDR2 SYDVKM. The junction had 8 bases not matched to a gene; V was cut back by 3 bases and J by 2 bases.

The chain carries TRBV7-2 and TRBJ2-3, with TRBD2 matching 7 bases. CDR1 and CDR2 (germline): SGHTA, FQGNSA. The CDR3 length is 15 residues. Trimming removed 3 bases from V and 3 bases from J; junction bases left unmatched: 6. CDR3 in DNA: TGTGCCAGCAGCTTCGGGGGGAGGACGACAGATACGCAGTATTTT. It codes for CASSFGGRTTDTQYF.

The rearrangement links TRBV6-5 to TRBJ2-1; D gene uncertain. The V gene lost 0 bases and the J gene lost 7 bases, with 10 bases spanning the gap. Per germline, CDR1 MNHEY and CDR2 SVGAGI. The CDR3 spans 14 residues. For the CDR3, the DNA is TGTGCCAGCAGTTACTCGGGCTCCTGGAATGAGCAGTTCTTC. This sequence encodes CASSYSGSWNEQFF.

CDR3 sequence: CASSRTQGWLYEQYF. In DNA form, the CDR3 reads TGTGCCAGCAGCCGAACGCAGGGATGGCTCTACGAGCAGTACTTC. The chain has TRBV28 and TRBJ2-7; the D gene is possibly TRBD1 (5 bases). Germline V gene data show CDR1 as MDHEN and CDR2 as SYDVKM. The CDR3 extends over 15 amino acids. V lost 6 bases, J lost 3 bases, and 18 bases lay in between.